This TCR beta chain derives from a study of Graves' ophthalmopathy and Graves' hyperthyroidism. Amplification targeted the TCR beta CDR3 regions, with RNA transcripts as the source material. First-round RT-PCR with HTBI primers preceded a second-round multiplex PCR. TCRdb re-analysed the multiplex PCR reads in MiXCR, keeping a single row per CDR3 protein. This table holds about 620,000 distinct CDR3 sequences, around a fifth found once. This clonotype was seen at least ten times. Trimming took 5 bases from V and 8 from J; bases not matched to a gene: 12. Germline-derived CDR1 and CDR2 are SGDLS and YYNGEE. This CDR3 is built from 16 residues.

The genes are TRBV9 and TRBJ1-6, with 8 bases that match TRBD1. What was sequenced was peripheral blood. The sequence came from a woman in her late teens or twenties with stable Graves' hyperthyroidism. Some clones in this sample may be carry-over from other donors' samples. CDR3 sequence: CASSHAGTGVDSPLHF. The CDR3, as DNA: TGTGCCAGCAGTCACGCCGGGACAGGAGTTGATTCACCCCTCCACTTT.